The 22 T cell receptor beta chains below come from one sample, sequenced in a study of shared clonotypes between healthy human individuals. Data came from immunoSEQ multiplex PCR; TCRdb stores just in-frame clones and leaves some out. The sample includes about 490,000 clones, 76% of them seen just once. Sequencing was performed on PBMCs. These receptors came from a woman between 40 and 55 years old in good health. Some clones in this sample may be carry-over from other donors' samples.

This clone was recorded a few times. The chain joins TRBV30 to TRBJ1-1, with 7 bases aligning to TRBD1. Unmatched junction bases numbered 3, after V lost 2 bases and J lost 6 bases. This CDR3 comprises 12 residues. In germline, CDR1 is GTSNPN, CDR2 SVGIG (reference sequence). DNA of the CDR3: TGTGCCTGGAGTTACAGGGGCGCTGAAGCTTTCTTT. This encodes CAWSYRGAEAFF.

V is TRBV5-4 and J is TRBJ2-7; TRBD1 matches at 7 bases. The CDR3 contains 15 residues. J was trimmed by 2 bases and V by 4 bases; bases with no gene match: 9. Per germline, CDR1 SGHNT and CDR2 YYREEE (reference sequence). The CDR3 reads CASSNAGTAPYEQYF. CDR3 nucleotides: TGTGCCAGCAGCAACGCCGGGACAGCACCCTACGAGCAGTACTTC.

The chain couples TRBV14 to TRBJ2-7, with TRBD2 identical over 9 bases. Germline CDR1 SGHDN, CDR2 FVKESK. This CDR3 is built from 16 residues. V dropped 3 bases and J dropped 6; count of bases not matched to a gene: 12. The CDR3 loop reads CASSHPAGREGPEQYF. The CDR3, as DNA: TGTGCCAGCAGCCACCCCGCAGGGCGGGAGGGCCCCGAGCAGTACTTC. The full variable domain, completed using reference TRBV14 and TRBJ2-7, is EAGVTQFPSHSVIEKGQTVTLRCDPISGHDNLYWYRRVMGKEIKFLLHFVKESKQDESGMPNNRFLAERTGGTYSTLKVQPAELEDSGVYFCASSHPAGREGPEQYFGPGTRLTVT.

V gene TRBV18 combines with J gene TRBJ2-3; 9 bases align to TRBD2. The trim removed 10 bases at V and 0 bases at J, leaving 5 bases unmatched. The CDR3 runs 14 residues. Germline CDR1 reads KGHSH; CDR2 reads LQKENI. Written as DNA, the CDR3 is TGTGCCACGCGGGAGGGCCGTAGCACAGATACGCAGTATTTT. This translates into CATREGRSTDTQYF.

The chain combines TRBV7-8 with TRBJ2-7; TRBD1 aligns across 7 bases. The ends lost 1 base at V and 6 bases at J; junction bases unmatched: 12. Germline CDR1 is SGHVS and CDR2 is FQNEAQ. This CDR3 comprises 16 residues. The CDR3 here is CASSLVGGEGAGEQYF. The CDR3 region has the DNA TGTGCCAGCAGCTTAGTAGGGGGAGAGGGGGCGGGCGAGCAGTACTTC.

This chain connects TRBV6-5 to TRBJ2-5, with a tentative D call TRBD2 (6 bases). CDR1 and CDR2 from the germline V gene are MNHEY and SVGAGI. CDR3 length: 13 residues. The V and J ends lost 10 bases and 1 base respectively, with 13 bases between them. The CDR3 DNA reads TGTGCCACCGGGAGCTGGGGCCAAGAGACCCAGTACTTC. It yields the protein CATGSWGQETQYF.

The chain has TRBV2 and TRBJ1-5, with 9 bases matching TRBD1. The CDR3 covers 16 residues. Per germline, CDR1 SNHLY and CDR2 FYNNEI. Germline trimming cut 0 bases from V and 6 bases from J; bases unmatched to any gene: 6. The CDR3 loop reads CASSEAAGTGRQPQHF. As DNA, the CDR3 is TGTGCCAGCAGTGAAGCGGCAGGGACAGGGCGTCAGCCCCAGCATTTT.

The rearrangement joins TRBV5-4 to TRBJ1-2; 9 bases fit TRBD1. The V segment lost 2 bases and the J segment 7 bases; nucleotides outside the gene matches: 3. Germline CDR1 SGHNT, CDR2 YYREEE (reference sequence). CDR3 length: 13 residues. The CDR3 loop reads CASSFWTGVGYTF. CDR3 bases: TGTGCCAGCAGCTTTTGGACAGGGGTTGGCTACACCTTC.

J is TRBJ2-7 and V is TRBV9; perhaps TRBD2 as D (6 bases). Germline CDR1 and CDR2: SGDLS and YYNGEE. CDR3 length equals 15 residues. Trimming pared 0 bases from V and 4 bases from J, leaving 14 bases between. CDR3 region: CASSVDGGTSYEQYF. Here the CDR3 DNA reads TGTGCCAGCAGCGTAGATGGCGGGACCTCTTACGAGCAGTACTTC.

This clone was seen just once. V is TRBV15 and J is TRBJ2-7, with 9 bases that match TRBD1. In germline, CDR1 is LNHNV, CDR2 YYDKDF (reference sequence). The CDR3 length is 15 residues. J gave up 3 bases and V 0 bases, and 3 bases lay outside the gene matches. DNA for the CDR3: TGTGCCACCAGCAGAGATCCGGGACAGGGCTACGAGCAGTACTTC. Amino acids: CATSRDPGQGYEQYF.

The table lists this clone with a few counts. This CDR3 reads CASSNPSGGATDTQYF. CDR3 sequence (DNA): TGTGCCAGCAGCAACCCATCGGGGGGGGCCACAGATACGCAGTATTTT. This chain joins TRBV21-1 and TRBJ2-3; the DNA was not compared with TRBD2, the D call given in the table. TRBV21-1 constitutes a pseudogene. The CDR3 is 16 amino acids.

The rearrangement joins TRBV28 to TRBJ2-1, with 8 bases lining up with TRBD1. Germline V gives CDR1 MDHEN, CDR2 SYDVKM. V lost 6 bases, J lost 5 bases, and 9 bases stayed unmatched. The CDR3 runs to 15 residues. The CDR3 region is CASRAQGASHNEQFF. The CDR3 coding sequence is TGTGCCAGCAGGGCGCAGGGGGCTTCTCACAATGAGCAGTTCTTC. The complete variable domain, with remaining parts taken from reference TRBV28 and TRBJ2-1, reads DVKVTQSSRYLVKRTGEKVFLECVQDMDHENMFWYRQDPGLGLRLIYFSYDVKMKEKGDIPEGYSVSREKKERFSLILESASTNQTSMYLCASRAQGASHNEQFFGPGTRLTVL.

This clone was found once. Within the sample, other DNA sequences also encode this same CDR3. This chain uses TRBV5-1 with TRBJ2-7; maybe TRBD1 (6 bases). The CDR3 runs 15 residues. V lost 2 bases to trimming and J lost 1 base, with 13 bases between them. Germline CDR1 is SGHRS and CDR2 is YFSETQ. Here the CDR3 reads CASSLGAGDSYEQYF. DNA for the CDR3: TGCGCCAGCAGCTTAGGGGCAGGGGATTCCTACGAGCAGTACTTC.

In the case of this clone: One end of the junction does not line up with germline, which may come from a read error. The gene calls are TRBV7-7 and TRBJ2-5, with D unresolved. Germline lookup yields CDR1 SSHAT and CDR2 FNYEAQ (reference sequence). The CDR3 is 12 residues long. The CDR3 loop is CASSHPWETQYF. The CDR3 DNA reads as TGTGCTAGCAGCCACCCATGGGAGACCCAGTACTTC.

DNA for the CDR3: TGTGCCAGCAGCTTAGAAGGTGCGTGGGGACTAGCGGCCTCCTACGAGCAGTACTTC. This sequence encodes CASSLEGAWGLAASYEQYF. The chain links TRBV7-2 to TRBJ2-7; TRBD2 aligns across 11 bases. Germline V gives CDR1 SGHTA, CDR2 FQGNSA. V gave up 1 base and J gave up 0 bases; unmatched junction bases: 11. The CDR3 is made up of 19 amino acids.

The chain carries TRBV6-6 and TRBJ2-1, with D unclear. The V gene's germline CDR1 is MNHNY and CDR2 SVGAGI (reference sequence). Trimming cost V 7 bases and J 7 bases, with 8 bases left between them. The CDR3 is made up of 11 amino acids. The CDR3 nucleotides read TGTGCCAGCACCGCCTTGAATGAGCAGTTCTTC. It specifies CASTALNEQFF.

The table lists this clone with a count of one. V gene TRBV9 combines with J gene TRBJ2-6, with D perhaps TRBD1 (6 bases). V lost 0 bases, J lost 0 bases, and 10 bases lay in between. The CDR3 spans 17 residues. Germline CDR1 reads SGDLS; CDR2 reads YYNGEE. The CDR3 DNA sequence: TGTGCCAGCAGCGTAGCTACGACAGGCTCTGGGGCCAACGTCCTGACTTTC. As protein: CASSVATTGSGANVLTF. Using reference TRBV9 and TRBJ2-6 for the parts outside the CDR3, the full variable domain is DSGVTQTPKHLITATGQRVTLRCSPRSGDLSVYWYQQSLDQGLQFLIQYYNGEERAKGNILERFSAQQFPDLHSELNLSSLELGDSALYFCASSVATTGSGANVLTFGAGSRLTVL.

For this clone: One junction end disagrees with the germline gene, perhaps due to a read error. The CDR3 nucleotides read TGTGCCAGCAGCCAGGCGGGCCAGCGGGAGGGTAGCACAGATACGCGGTATTTT. This encodes CASSQAGQREGSTDTRYF. This chain joins TRBV4-2 and TRBJ2-3; 10 nucleotides align to TRBD2. The CDR3 has 18 residues. Per germline, CDR1 LGHNA and CDR2 YNFKEQ.

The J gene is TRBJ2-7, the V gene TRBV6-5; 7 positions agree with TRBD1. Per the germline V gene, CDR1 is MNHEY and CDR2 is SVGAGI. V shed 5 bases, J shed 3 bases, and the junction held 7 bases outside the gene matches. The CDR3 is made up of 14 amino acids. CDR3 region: CASSPGQVNYEQYF. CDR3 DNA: TGTGCCAGCAGTCCAGGACAGGTTAACTACGAGCAGTACTTC.

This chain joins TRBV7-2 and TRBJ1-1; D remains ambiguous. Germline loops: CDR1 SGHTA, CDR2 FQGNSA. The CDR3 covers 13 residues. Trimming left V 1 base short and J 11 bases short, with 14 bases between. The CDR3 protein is CASSLEGPGGAFF. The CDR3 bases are TGTGCCAGCAGCTTAGAGGGTCCGGGAGGTGCTTTCTTT.

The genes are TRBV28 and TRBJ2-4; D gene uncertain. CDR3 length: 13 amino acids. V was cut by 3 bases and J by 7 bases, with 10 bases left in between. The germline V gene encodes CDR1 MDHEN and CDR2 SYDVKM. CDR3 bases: TGTGCCAGCAGTTTCCAGTCGCTGAACATTCAGTACTTC. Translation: CASSFQSLNIQYF.

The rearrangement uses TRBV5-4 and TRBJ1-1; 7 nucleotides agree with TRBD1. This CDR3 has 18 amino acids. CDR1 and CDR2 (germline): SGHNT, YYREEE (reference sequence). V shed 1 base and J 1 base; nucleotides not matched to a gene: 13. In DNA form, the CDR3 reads TGTGCCAGCAGCTTGTTGGCCTCAAGGGGGCAAGGGAACACTGAAGCTTTCTTT. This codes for CASSLLASRGQGNTEAFF. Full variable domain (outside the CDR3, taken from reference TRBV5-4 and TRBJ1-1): ETGVTQSPTHLIKTRGQQVTLRCSSQSGHNTVSWYQQALGQGPQFIFQYYREEENGRGNFPPRFSGLQFPNYSSELNVNALELDDSALYLCASSLLASRGQGNTEAFFGQGTRLTVV.